This T cell receptor (beta chain) was found in a study of blood T cell repertoires in COVID-19. Turning to the study itself: Samples of COVID-19 (acute and convalescent) were obtained from the United States, Italy and Spain.

Seattle cases were enrolled at active infection and followed longitudinally. Libraries were prepared by immunoSEQ multiplex PCR; TCRdb keeps only in-frame clonotypes and omits some of them. The sample lists around 160,000 clones; approximately 90% were seen once. This CDR3 region has 15 residues. V was shortened by 6 bases and J by 0 bases, with 15 bases between the two germline ends. Germline V CDR1 and CDR2: SGHNT, YYREEE (reference sequence). Material for sequencing was peripheral blood. The chain joins TRBV5-4 to TRBJ1-1; a possible D gene is TRBD1 (6 bases). The clonotype comes from a man aged 18-30 years with COVID-19, enrolled during active disease. The CDR3 loop is CASNPGRGMNTEAFF. The CDR3 nucleotides are TGTGCCAGCAACCCGGGGAGGGGGATGAACACTGAAGCTTTCTTT.